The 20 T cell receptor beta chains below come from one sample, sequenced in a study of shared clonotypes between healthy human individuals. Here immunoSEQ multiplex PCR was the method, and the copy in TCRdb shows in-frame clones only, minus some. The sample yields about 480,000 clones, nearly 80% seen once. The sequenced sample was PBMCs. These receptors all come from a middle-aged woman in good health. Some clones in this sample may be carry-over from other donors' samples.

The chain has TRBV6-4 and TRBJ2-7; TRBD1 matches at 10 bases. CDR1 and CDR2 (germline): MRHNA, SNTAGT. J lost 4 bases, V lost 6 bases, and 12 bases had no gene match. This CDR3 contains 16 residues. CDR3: CASRLRGQGIFYEQYF. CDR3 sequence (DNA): TGTGCCAGCAGATTGAGGGGACAGGGGATTTTTTACGAGCAGTACTTC.

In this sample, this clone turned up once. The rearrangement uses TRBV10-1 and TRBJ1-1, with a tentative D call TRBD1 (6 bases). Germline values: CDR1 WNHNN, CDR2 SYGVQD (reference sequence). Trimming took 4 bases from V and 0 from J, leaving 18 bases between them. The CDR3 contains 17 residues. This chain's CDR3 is CASSGDRFRPMNTEAFF. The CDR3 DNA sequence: TGCGCCAGCAGTGGCGACAGGTTCCGACCTATGAACACTGAAGCTTTCTTT.

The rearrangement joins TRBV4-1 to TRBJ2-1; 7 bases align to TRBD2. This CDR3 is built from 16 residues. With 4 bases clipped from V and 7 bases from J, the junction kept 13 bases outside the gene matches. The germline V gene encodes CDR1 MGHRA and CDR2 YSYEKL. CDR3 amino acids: CASSPVGGRLRNEQFF. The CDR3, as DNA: TGCGCCAGCAGCCCAGTCGGCGGGAGATTGAGGAATGAGCAGTTCTTC.

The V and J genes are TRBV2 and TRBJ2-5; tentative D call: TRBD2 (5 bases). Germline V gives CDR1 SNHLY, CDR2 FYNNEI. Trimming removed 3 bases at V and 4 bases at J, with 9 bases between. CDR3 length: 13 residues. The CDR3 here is CASSEAGGETQYF. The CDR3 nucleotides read TGTGCCAGCAGTGAGGCGGGCGGAGAGACCCAGTACTTC.

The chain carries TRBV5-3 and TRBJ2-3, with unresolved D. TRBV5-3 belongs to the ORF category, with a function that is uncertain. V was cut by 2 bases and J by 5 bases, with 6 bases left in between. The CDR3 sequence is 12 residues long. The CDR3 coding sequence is TGTGCCAGAAGCTTTTGGCAAGATACGCAGTATTTT. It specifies CARSFWQDTQYF.

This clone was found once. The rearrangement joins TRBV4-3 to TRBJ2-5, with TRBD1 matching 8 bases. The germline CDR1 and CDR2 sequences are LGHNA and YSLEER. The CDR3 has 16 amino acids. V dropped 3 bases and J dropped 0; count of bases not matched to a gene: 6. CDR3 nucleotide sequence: TGCGCCAGCAGCCAGCAAGACAGGGGTTACCAAGAGACCCAGTACTTC. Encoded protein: CASSQQDRGYQETQYF.

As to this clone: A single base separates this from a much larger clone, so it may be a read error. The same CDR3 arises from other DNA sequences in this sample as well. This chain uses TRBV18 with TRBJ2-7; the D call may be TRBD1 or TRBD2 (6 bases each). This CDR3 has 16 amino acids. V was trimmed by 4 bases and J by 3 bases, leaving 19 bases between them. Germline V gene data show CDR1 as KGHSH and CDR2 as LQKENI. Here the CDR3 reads CASSLGTRTTHYEQYF. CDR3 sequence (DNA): TGTGCCAGCTCACTCGGGACACGGACTACCCACTACGAGCAGTACTTC.

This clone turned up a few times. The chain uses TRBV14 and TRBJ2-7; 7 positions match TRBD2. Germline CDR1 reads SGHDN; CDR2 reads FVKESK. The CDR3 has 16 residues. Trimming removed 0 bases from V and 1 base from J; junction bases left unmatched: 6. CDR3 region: CASSQDRRERSYEQYF. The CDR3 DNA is TGTGCCAGCAGCCAAGATCGGCGGGAGAGATCCTACGAGCAGTACTTC.

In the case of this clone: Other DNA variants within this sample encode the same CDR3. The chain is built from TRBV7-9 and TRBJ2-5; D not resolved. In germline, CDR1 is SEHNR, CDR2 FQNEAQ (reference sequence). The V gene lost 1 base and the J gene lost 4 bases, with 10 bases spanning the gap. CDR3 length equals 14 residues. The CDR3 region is CASSLGAARETQYF. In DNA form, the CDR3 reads TGTGCCAGCAGCTTAGGGGCAGCAAGAGAGACCCAGTACTTC.

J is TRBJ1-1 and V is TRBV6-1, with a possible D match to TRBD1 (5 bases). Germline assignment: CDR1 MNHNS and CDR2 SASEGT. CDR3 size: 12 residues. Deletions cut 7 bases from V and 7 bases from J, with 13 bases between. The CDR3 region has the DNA TGTGCCAGCAAGGGGTATTCAAGTGAAGCTTTCTTT. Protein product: CASKGYSSEAFF.

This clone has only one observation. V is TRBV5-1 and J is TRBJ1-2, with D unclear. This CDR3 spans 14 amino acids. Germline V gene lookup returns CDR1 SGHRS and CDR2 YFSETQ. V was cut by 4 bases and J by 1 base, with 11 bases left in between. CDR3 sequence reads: CASSLTQLNYGYTF. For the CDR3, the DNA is TGCGCCAGCAGCCTCACACAGCTTAACTATGGCTACACCTTC.

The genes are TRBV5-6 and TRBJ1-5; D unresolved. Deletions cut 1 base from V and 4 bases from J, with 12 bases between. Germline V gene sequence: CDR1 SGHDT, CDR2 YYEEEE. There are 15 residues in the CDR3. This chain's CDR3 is CASSLYGLGNQPQHF. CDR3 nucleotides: TGTGCCAGCAGCTTGTATGGGTTAGGGAATCAGCCCCAGCATTTT.

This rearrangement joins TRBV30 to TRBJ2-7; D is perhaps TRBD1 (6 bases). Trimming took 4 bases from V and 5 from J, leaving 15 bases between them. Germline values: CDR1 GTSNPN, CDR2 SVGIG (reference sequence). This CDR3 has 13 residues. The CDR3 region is CAWNPRGSDEQYF. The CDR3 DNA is TGTGCCTGGAACCCCAGGGGATCGGACGAGCAGTACTTC.

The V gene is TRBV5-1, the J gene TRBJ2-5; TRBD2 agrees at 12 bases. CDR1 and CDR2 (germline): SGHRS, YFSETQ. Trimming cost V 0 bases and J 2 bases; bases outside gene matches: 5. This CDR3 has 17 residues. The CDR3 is CASSLVLAGGIQETQYF. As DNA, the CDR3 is TGCGCCAGCAGCTTGGTTCTAGCGGGAGGGATACAAGAGACCCAGTACTTC.

The CDR3 loop reads CSVSMGGRGNQPQHF. The CDR3 DNA follows: TGCAGCGTTTCTATGGGGGGTCGGGGCAATCAGCCCCAGCATTTT. V gene TRBV29-1 combines with J gene TRBJ1-5; D might be TRBD1 (5 bases). CDR1 is SQVTM and CDR2 is ANQGSEA in the germline V gene. The CDR3 has 15 residues. Trimming shortened V by 5 bases and J by 2 bases, and 16 bases separated the two germline ends.

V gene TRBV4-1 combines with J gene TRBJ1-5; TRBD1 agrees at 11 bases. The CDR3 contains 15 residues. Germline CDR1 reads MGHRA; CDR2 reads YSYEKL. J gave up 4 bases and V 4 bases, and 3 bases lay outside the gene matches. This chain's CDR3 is CASSPGTGGNQPQHF. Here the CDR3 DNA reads TGCGCCAGCAGCCCAGGGACAGGGGGGAATCAGCCCCAGCATTTT.

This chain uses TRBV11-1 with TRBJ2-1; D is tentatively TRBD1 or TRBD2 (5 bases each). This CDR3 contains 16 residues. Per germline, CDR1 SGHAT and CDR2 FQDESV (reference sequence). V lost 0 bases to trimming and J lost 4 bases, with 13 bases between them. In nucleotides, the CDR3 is TGTGCCAGCAGCTTAGCTCCGGGACCGCGGTACAATGAGCAGTTCTTC. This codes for CASSLAPGPRYNEQFF.

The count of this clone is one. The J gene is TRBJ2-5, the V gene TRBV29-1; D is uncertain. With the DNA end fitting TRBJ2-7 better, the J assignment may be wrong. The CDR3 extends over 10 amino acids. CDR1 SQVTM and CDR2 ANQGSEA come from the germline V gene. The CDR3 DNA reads TGCAGCGTTCTGGTTCTCGAGCAGTACTTC. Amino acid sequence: CSVLVLEQYF.

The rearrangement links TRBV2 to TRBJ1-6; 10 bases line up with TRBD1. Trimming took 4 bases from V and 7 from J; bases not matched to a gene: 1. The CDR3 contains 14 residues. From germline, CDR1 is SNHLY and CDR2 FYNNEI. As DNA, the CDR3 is TGTGCCAGCAGTGGGGGACAGGGGAATTCACCCCTCCACTTT. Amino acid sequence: CASSGGQGNSPLHF.

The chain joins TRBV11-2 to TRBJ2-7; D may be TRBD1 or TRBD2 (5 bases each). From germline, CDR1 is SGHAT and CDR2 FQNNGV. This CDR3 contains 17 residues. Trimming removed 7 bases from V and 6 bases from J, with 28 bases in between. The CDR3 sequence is CASTSPRGGTASIEQYF. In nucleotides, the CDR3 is TGTGCCAGCACCTCCCCCCGGGGCGGAACCGCATCGATCGAGCAGTACTTC.